These 24 T cell receptor beta chains were all obtained from the same sample, sequenced in a study of T cells in Graves' hyperthyroidism and ophthalmopathy. Amplification yielded TCR beta CDR3 regions, with RNA transcripts as the source. HTBI primers drove first-round RT-PCR of the TCR CDR3. TCRdb ran MiXCR on the multiplex PCR reads and lists one entry per CDR3 protein. The table has 620,000 or so distinct CDR3 sequences, roughly 15% seen once; the top ten hold 9.5% to 15%. Sequenced input: blood. All receptors come from a woman aged 50 to 60 with Graves' ophthalmopathy.

The chain has TRBV6-1 and TRBJ2-6; D is undetermined. The CDR3 length is 15 residues. Per the germline V gene, CDR1 is MNHNS and CDR2 is SASEGT. Trimming removed 9 bases from V and 0 bases from J, with 12 bases in between. The CDR3 protein is CASTRSRSGANVLTF. The CDR3 DNA is TGTGCCAGTACCCGAAGCCGCTCTGGGGCCAACGTCCTGACTTTC.

There are many counts of this clonotype. The chain is built from TRBV28 and TRBJ1-6; no definite D call. The V end lost 5 bases, the J end lost 5 bases, and 7 bases lay between the germline ends. In germline, CDR1 is MDHEN, CDR2 SYDVKM. The CDR3 sequence is 13 residues long. The CDR3 here is CASSPVHNSPLHF. The CDR3 DNA reads as TGTGCCAGCAGTCCGGTTCATAATTCACCCCTCCACTTT.

This clonotype was seen repeatedly, ten times or more. The V call is TRBV20-1, the J call TRBJ1-2, with D tentatively TRBD1 (5 bases). The CDR3 extends over 17 amino acids. V dropped 1 base and J dropped 2 bases, with 20 bases sitting between them. Germline loops: CDR1 DFQATT, CDR2 SNEGSKA (reference sequence). CDR3 in DNA: TGCAGTGCTAGAGTGGGCATTCACCAGGGAGTCAACTATGGCTACACCTTC. Amino acid sequence: CSARVGIHQGVNYGYTF.

Ten or more counts support this clonotype. The CDR3 DNA follows: TGTGCCAGCAGCGTAGGCCGCGGGAGTTTCGCCAATGAGCAGTTCTTC. This sequence encodes CASSVGRGSFANEQFF. The chain has TRBV9 and TRBJ2-1; TRBD2 matches at 7 bases. The CDR3 is 16 residues long. Trimming cost V 0 bases and J 6 bases; bases outside gene matches: 9. The germline V gene encodes CDR1 SGDLS and CDR2 YYNGEE.

This clonotype appeared many times. The V and J genes are TRBV20-1 and TRBJ2-7, with 14 bases fitting TRBD2. J lost 0 bases, V lost 5 bases, and 15 bases had no gene match. Per germline, CDR1 DFQATT and CDR2 SNEGSKA (reference sequence). The CDR3 extends over 19 amino acids. The CDR3 sequence: CSAPGLAGVRSSRSYEQYF. The CDR3 coding sequence is TGCAGTGCTCCGGGACTAGCGGGAGTTCGTAGTTCGCGCTCCTACGAGCAGTACTTC.

The chain recombines TRBV7-9 with TRBJ2-1; 8 bases are shared with TRBD1. CDR3 length equals 16 residues. With V trimmed by 5 bases and J by 4 bases, 10 bases remained unmatched. Germline V CDR1 and CDR2: SEHNR, FQNEAQ (reference sequence). In DNA form, the CDR3 reads TGTGCCAGCAGCAGCCGACAGGGGAGCTTATACAATGAGCAGTTCTTC. Residues: CASSSRQGSLYNEQFF.

This clonotype was counted a few times. V is TRBV19 and J is TRBJ1-1; D ambiguous. Between the trimmed V and J ends, which lost 11 bases and 1 base, there was a span of 14 bases. The germline V gene has CDR1 LNHDA and CDR2 SQIVND (reference sequence). The CDR3 length is 13 residues. In DNA, the CDR3 is TGTGCCGTTAGTTGGAGAAGGAACACTGAAGCTTTCTTT. This gives the protein CAVSWRRNTEAFF.

The chain recombines TRBV25-1 with TRBJ1-2; 10 bases align to TRBD1. This CDR3 contains 15 residues. Germline CDR1 MGHDK, CDR2 SYGVNS. V trimming: 4 bases; J trimming: 8 bases; junction bases outside the gene matches: 10. CDR3 amino acids: CASSALDRDRGGYTF. The DNA for the CDR3 is TGTGCCAGCAGTGCACTTGACCGGGACAGGGGAGGCTACACCTTC.

This clonotype showed up just a few times. The CDR3 bases are TGCGCCAGCAGCTTGGAAGCAGCTCGAGTCACAGATACGCAGTATTTT. Translating gives CASSLEAARVTDTQYF. This chain joins TRBV5-1 and TRBJ2-3; D is ambiguous. From germline, CDR1 is SGHRS and CDR2 YFSETQ. Between the trimmed V and J ends, which lost 0 bases and 2 bases, there was a span of 13 bases. This CDR3 region has 16 residues.

This clonotype has at least ten counts. The chain employs TRBV5-1 and TRBJ1-1; no firm D call. Germline CDR1 SGHRS, CDR2 YFSETQ. The length of the CDR3 is 16 residues. Trimming cost V 4 bases and J 2 bases, with 18 bases left between them. This CDR3 reads CASSPMWAAENTEAFF. The DNA of the CDR3 is TGCGCCAGCAGCCCCATGTGGGCAGCGGAAAACACTGAAGCTTTCTTT.

This clonotype has more than one count but fewer than ten. CDR3 sequence: CAISRLGNTGELFF. The CDR3 bases are TGTGCCATCAGTCGGCTAGGGAACACCGGGGAGCTGTTTTTT. The V and J genes are TRBV10-3 and TRBJ2-2, with unresolved D. Germline lookup yields CDR1 ENHRY and CDR2 SYGVKD. The CDR3 loop spans 14 amino acids. V lost 5 bases and J 1 base, leaving 8 bases between the germline ends.

This clonotype appeared many times. The rearrangement links TRBV14 to TRBJ2-3, with D hard to call. The ends were cut back, 4 bases at V and 1 base at J, with 9 bases in the middle. Germline values: CDR1 SGHDN, CDR2 FVKESK. This CDR3 is 14 amino acids long. The CDR3 loop is CASSRQKGTDTQYF. DNA of the CDR3: TGTGCCAGCAGCCGTCAGAAGGGCACAGATACGCAGTATTTT.

This clonotype was detected ten times or more. This chain links TRBV27 with TRBJ2-3; weak D call: TRBD1 (6 bases). The germline CDR1 and CDR2 sequences are MNHEY and SMNVEV (reference sequence). The CDR3 length is 12 residues. V lost 10 bases to trimming and J lost 0 bases, with 8 bases between them. CDR3 nucleotide sequence: TGTGCCATCAGGGGTAGCACAGATACGCAGTATTTT. Its translation is CAIRGSTDTQYF.

This clonotype has more than one count but fewer than ten. Since a much larger clone is just one base distant, this may be a read error. The gene calls are TRBV28 and TRBJ2-2; no clear D. CDR3 size: 13 residues. Trimming shortened V by 2 bases and J by 7 bases, and 8 bases separated the two germline ends. From germline, CDR1 is MDHEN and CDR2 SYDVKM. This CDR3 is CASSLRHIGELFF. The CDR3 DNA sequence: TGTGCCAGCAGTTTACGACACATCGGGGAGCTGTTTTTT.

The chain links TRBV20-1 to TRBJ2-3; 7 bases map to TRBD2. CDR1 and CDR2 (germline): DFQATT, SNEGSKA (reference sequence). This CDR3 is built from 16 residues. V was pared by 5 bases and J by 0 bases, with 11 bases of the junction left unmatched. The CDR3 spells CSAPRFLADSTDTQYF. In DNA form, the CDR3 reads TGCAGTGCTCCACGGTTCCTAGCGGATAGCACAGATACGCAGTATTTT.

In this sample, this clonotype turned up a few times. This sequence joins TRBV20-1 and TRBJ2-7; D is possibly TRBD2 (6 bases). The CDR3 covers 15 residues. Germline V lookup: CDR1 DFQATT, CDR2 SNEGSKA (reference sequence). The V gene lost 3 bases and the J gene lost 0 bases, with 15 bases spanning the gap. Here the CDR3 reads CSARGGRTSSYEQYF. CDR3 nucleotide sequence: TGCAGTGCTAGGGGGGGACGGACGAGCTCCTACGAGCAGTACTTC.

This clonotype has at least ten counts. The chain joins TRBV20-1 to TRBJ2-3, with D possibly being TRBD2 (5 bases). CDR1 is DFQATT and CDR2 is SNEGSKA in the germline V gene (reference sequence). The CDR3 extends over 14 amino acids. V dropped 0 bases and J dropped 8 bases, with 15 bases sitting between them. The CDR3 sequence is CSARDGGEWGTQYF. For the CDR3, the DNA is TGCAGTGCTAGAGATGGAGGTGAATGGGGTACGCAGTATTTT.

This clonotype has only a few counts. The CDR3 here is CASSRRQDLNYGYTF. CDR3 bases: TGTGCCAGCAGCCGAAGACAGGACCTTAACTATGGCTACACCTTC. This chain uses TRBV12-3 or TRBV12-4 with TRBJ1-2; D may be TRBD1 (6 bases). The CDR3 is 15 residues long. V was cut by 6 bases and J by 1 base, with 15 bases left in between.

This clonotype was recorded a few times. The chain couples TRBV5-1 to TRBJ2-1; D may correspond to TRBD1 or TRBD2 (5 bases each). The V and J ends lost 0 bases and 5 bases respectively, with 12 bases between them. The CDR3 covers 15 residues. Germline CDR1 SGHRS, CDR2 YFSETQ. The DNA for the CDR3 is TGCGCCAGCAGCTTGGGGGACCACCGAGACAATGAGCAGTTCTTC. As protein: CASSLGDHRDNEQFF.

This clonotype has ten or more counts. The gene calls are TRBV5-1 and TRBJ1-6; D uncertain. This CDR3 spans 14 amino acids. V was clipped by 2 bases and J by 10 bases, with 13 bases between them. Germline V gene data show CDR1 as SGHRS and CDR2 as YFSETQ. The CDR3 here is CASSFEGSGSPLHF. CDR3 DNA sequence: TGCGCCAGCAGCTTTGAGGGATCTGGGTCACCCCTCCACTTT.

The chain recombines TRBV19 with TRBJ2-2; D gene unclear. The V end was cut by 4 bases, the J end by 2 bases, with 5 bases between. CDR3 length: 13 amino acids. Per germline, CDR1 LNHDA and CDR2 SQIVND (reference sequence). CDR3 amino acids: CASSKGNTGELFF. The CDR3 coding sequence is TGTGCCAGTAGTAAAGGTAACACCGGGGAGCTGTTTTTT. Drawing the rest from reference TRBV19 and TRBJ2-2, the complete variable domain is DGGITQSPKYLFRKEGQNVTLSCEQNLNHDAMYWYRQDPGQGLRLIYYSQIVNDFQKGDIAEGYSVSREKKESFPLTVTSAQKNPTAFYLCASSKGNTGELFFGEGSRLTVL.

This clonotype was observed many times. The J gene is TRBJ2-3, the V gene TRBV18, with D unclear. The CDR3 is 13 amino acids. The germline gives CDR1 KGHSH, CDR2 LQKENI. The V end lost 3 bases, the J end lost 5 bases, and 9 bases lay between the germline ends. CDR3 sequence (DNA): TGTGCCAGCTCACCGTACGACCGAGATACGCAGTATTTT. It specifies CASSPYDRDTQYF.

This clonotype was detected many times. The chain uses TRBV20-1 and TRBJ2-7, with 7 bases that match TRBD1. V lost 0 bases to trimming and J lost 0 bases; unmatched junction nucleotides: 5. The CDR3 contains 15 residues. Germline V CDR1 and CDR2: DFQATT, SNEGSKA (reference sequence). CDR3 DNA: TGCAGTGCTAGAGAAGGACAGGCGCCCTCCTACGAGCAGTACTTC. Translation: CSAREGQAPSYEQYF.

This clonotype was observed many times. This chain's CDR3 is CASSFPGETQYF. The CDR3 DNA sequence: TGTGCCAGCAGTTTCCCCGGGGAGACCCAGTACTTC. The V call is TRBV27, the J call TRBJ2-5; D unclear. The germline CDR1 and CDR2 sequences are MNHEY and SMNVEV (reference sequence). V shed 3 bases and J shed 5 bases, with 7 bases lying between them. The CDR3 runs to 12 residues.